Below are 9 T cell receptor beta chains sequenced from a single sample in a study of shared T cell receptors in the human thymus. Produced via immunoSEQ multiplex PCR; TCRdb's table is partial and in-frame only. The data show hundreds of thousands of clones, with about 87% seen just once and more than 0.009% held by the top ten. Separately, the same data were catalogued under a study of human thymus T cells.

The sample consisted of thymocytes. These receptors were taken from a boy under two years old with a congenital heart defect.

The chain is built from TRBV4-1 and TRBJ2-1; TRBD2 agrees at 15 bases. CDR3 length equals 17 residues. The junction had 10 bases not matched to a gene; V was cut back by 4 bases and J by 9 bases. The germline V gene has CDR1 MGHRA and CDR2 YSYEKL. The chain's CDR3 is CASSRRTSGRVGLEQFF. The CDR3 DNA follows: TGCGCCAGCAGCCGAAGGACTAGCGGGAGGGTCGGTCTTGAGCAGTTCTTC.

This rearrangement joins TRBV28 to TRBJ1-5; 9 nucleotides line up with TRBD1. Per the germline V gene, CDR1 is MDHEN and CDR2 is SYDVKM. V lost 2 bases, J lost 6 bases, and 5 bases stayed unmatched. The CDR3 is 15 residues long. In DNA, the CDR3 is TGTGCCAGCAGTTTAGAGGGACAGGGCTTTCAGCCCCAGCATTTT. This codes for CASSLEGQGFQPQHF.

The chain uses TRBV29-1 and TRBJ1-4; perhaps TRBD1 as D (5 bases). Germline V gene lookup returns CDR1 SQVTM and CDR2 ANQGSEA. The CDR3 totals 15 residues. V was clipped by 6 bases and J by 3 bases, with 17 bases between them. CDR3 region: CSVRGARRANEKLFF. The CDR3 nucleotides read TGCAGCGTCCGCGGGGCCCGGAGGGCTAATGAAAAACTGTTTTTT.

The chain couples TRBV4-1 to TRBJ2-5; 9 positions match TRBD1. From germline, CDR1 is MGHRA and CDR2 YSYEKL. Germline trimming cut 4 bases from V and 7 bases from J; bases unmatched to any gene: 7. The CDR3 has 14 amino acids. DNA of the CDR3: TGCGCCAGCAGCCGTTCGGGACAGGGAGGGACCCAGTACTTC. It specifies CASSRSGQGGTQYF.

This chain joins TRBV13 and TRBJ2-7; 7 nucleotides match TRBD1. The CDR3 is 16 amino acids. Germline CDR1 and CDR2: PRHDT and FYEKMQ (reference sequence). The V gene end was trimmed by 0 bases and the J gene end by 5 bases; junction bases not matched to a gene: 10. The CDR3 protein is CASSLGGRQGPHEQYF. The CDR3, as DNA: TGTGCCAGCAGCTTAGGGGGGAGACAGGGCCCCCACGAGCAGTACTTC.

The CDR3 loop is CAISPGVMNTEAFF. For the CDR3, the DNA is TGTGCCATCTCCCCAGGGGTTATGAACACTGAAGCTTTCTTT. V gene TRBV10-3 combines with J gene TRBJ1-1, with TRBD1 as a possible D gene (6 bases). Germline V gene lookup returns CDR1 ENHRY and CDR2 SYGVKD. V shed 8 bases and J shed 0 bases, with 13 bases lying between them. This CDR3 region has 14 residues.

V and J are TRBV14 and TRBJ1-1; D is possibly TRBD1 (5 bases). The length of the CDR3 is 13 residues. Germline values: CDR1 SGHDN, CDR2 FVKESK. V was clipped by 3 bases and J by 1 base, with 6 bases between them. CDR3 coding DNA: TGTGCCAGCAGCCAGGGGGGGAACACTGAAGCTTTCTTT. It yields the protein CASSQGGNTEAFF.

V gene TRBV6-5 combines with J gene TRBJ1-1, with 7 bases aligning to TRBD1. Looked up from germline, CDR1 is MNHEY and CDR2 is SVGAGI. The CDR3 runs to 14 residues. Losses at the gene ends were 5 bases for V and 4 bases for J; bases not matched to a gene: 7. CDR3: CASSHGTVGTEAFF. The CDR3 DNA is TGTGCCAGCAGTCACGGGACAGTAGGCACTGAAGCTTTCTTT.

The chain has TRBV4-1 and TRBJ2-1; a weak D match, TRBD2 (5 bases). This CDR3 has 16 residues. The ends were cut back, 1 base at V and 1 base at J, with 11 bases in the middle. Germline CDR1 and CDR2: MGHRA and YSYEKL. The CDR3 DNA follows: TGCGCCAGCAGCCAAGTCGGGGTCAGATCCTACAATGAGCAGTTCTTC. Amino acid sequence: CASSQVGVRSYNEQFF.